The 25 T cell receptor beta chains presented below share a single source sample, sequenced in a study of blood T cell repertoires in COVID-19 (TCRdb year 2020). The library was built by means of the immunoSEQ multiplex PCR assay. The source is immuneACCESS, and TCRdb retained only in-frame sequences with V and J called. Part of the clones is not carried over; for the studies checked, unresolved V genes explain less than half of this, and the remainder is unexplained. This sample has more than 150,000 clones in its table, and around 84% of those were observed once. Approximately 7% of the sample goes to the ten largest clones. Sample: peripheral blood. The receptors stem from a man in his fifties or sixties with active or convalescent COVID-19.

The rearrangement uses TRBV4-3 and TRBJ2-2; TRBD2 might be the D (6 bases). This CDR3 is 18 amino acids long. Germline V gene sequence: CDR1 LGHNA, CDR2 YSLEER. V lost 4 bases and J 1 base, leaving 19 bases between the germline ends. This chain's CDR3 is CASSPRSAGPGNTGELFF. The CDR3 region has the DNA TGCGCCAGCAGCCCAAGGTCCGCGGGACCGGGGAACACCGGGGAGCTGTTTTTT.

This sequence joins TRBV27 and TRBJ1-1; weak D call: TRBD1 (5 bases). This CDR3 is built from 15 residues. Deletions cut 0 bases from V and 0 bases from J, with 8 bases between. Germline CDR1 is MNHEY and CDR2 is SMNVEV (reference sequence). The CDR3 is CASSLSGPMNTEAFF. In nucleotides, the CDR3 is TGTGCCAGCAGTTTATCGGGGCCCATGAACACTGAAGCTTTCTTT.

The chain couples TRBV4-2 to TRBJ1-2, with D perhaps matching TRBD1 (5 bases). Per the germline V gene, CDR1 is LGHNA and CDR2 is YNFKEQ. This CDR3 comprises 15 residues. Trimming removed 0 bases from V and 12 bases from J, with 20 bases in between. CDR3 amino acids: CASSQDAWGTGGNTF. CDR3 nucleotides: TGTGCCAGCAGCCAAGACGCGTGGGGGACCGGGGGAAACACCTTC.

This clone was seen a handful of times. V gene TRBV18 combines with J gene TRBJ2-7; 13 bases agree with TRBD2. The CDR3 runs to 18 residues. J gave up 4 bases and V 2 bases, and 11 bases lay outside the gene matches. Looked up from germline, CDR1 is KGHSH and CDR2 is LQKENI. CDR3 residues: CASSPAGLAGAALYEQYF. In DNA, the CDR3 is TGTGCCAGCTCACCAGCTGGACTAGCGGGAGCAGCCCTATACGAGCAGTACTTC.

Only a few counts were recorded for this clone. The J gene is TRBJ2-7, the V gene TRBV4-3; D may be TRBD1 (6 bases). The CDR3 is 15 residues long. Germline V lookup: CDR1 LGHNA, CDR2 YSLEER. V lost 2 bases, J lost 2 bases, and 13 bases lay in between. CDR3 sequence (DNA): TGCGCCAGCAGCCAAAGCAGGGGATTGACCTACGAGCAGTACTTC. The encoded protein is CASSQSRGLTYEQYF.

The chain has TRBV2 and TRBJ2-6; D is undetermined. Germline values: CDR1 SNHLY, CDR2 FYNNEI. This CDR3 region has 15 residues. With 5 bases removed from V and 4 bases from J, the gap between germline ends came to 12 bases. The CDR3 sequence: CASSISRLGANVLTF. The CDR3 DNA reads TGTGCCAGCAGTATCTCCAGGTTGGGGGCCAACGTCCTGACTTTC.

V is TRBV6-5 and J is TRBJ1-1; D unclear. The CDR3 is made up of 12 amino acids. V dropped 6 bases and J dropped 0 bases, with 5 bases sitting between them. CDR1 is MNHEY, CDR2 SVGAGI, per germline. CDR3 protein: CASRNMNTEAFF. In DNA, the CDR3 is TGTGCCAGCAGGAACATGAACACTGAAGCTTTCTTT.

The CDR3 reads CASSSEINTEAFF. As DNA, the CDR3 is TGTGCCAGCAGCTCAGAAATAAACACTGAAGCTTTCTTT. This sequence joins TRBV7-3 and TRBJ1-1, with unresolved D. The CDR3 extends over 13 amino acids. The V end was cut by 4 bases, the J end by 2 bases, with 8 bases between. Germline V lookup: CDR1 SGHTA, CDR2 FQGTGA.

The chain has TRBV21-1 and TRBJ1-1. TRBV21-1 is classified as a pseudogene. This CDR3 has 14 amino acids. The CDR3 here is CASSKVGGNTEAFF. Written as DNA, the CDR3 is TGTGCCAGCAGCAAAGTGGGGGGGAACACTGAAGCTTTCTTT.

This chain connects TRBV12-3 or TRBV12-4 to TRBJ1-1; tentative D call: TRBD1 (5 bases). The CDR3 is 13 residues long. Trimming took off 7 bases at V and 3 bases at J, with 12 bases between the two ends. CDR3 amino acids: CASMGEGDTEAFF. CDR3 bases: TGTGCCAGCATGGGGGAGGGAGACACTGAAGCTTTCTTT.

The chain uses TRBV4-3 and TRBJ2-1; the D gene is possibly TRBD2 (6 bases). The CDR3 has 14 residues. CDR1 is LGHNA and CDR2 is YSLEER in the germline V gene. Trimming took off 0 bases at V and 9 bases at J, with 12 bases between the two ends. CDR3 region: CASSQETWRGEQFF. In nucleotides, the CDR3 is TGCGCCAGCAGCCAAGAGACCTGGAGGGGTGAGCAGTTCTTC.

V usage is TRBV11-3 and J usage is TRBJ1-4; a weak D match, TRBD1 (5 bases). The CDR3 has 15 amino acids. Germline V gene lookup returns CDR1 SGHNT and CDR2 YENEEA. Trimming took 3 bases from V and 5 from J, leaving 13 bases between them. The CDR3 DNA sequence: TGTGCCAGCAGCTTGGGGGGACGTACAAATGAAAAACTGTTTTTT. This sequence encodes CASSLGGRTNEKLFF.

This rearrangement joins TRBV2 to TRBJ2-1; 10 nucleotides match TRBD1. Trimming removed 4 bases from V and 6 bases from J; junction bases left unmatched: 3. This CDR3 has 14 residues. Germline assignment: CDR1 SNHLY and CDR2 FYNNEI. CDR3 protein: CASSAGTGVNEQFF. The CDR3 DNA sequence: TGTGCCAGCAGTGCCGGGACAGGGGTCAATGAGCAGTTCTTC.

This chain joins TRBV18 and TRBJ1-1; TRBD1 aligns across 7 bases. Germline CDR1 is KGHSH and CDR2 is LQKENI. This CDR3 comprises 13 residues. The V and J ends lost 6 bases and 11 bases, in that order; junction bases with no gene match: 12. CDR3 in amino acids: CASSPIRDSEAFF. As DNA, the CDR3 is TGTGCCAGCTCCCCTATCCGGGACAGTGAGGCTTTCTTT.

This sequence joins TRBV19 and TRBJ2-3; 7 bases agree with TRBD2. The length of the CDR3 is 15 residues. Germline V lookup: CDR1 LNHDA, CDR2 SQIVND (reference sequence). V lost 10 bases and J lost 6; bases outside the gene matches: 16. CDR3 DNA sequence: TGTGCCAAACTTCTTTCAGGACTAGACGGGGATACGCAGTATTTT. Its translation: CAKLLSGLDGDTQYF. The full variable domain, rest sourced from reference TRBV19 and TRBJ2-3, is DGGITQSPKYLFRKEGQNVTLSCEQNLNHDAMYWYRQDPGQGLRLIYYSQIVNDFQKGDIAEGYSVSREKKESFPLTVTSAQKNPTAFYLCAKLLSGLDGDTQYFGPGTRLTVL.

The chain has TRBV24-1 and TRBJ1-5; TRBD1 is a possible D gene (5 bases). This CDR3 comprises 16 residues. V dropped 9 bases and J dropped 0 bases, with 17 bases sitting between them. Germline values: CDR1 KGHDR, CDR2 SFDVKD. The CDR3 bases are TGTGCCACCGGTCGTTGCGGGGCTCTTAGCAATCAGCCCCAGCATTTT. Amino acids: CATGRCGALSNQPQHF.

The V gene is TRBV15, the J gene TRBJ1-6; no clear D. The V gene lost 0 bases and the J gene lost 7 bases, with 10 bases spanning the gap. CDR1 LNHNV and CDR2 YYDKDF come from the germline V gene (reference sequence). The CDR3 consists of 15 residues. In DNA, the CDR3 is TGTGCCACCAGCAGAGACGAAGTCGGGAATTCACCCCTCCACTTT. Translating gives CATSRDEVGNSPLHF.

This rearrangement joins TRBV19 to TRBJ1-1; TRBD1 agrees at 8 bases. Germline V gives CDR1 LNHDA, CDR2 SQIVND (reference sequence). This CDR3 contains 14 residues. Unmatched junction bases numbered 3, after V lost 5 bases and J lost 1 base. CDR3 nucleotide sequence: TGTGCCAGTAGTCTCAGGGGGCAGAACACTGAAGCTTTCTTT. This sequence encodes CASSLRGQNTEAFF.

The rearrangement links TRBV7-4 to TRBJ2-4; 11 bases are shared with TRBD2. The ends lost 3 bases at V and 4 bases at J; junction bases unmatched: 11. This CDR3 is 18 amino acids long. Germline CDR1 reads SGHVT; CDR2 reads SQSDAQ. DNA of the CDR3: TGTGCCAGCAGCTTTGGGTTAGCGGGAGGGGATGGTAAAAACATTCAGTACTTC. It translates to CASSFGLAGGDGKNIQYF.

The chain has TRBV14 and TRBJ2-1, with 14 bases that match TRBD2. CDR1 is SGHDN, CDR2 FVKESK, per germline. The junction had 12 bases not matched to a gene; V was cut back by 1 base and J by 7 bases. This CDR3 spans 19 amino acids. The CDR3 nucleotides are TGTGCCAGCAGCCAAGTGGAGGGACTAGCGGGAGCATTTCGAAATGAGCAGTTCTTC. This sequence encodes CASSQVEGLAGAFRNEQFF.

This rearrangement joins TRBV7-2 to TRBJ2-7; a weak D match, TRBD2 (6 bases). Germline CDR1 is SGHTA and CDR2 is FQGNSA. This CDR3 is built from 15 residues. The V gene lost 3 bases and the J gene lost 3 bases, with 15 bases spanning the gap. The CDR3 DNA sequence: TGTGCCAGCAGCTTCGTCCCCGCTAGCGACTACGAGCAGTACTTC. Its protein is CASSFVPASDYEQYF.

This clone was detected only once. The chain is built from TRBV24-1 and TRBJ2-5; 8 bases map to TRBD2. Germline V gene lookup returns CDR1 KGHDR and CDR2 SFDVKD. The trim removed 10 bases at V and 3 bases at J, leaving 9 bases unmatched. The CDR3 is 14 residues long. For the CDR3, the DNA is TGTGCCACTGGGGGGAGAGCGGGAGAAGAGACCCAGTACTTC. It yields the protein CATGGRAGEETQYF.

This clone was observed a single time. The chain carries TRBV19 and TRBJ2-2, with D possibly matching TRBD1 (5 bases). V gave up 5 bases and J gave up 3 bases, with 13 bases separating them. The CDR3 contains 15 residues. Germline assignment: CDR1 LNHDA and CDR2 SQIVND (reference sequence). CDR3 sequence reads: CASSPYRIDTGELFF. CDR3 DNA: TGTGCCAGTAGTCCGTACAGGATCGACACCGGGGAGCTGTTTTTT.

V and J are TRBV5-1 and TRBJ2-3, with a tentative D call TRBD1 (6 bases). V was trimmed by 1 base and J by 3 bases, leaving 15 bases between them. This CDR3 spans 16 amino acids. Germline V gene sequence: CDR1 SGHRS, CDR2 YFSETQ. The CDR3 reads CASSLLGQLGTDTQYF. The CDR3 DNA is TGCGCCAGCAGCTTGTTAGGACAGTTGGGGACAGATACGCAGTATTTT.

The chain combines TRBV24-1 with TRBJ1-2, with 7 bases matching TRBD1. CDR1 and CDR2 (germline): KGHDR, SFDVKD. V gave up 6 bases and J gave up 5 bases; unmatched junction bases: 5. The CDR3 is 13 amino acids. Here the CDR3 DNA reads TGTGCCACCAGTAGGGGGCGAGAGTATGGCTACACCTTC. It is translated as CATSRGREYGYTF.